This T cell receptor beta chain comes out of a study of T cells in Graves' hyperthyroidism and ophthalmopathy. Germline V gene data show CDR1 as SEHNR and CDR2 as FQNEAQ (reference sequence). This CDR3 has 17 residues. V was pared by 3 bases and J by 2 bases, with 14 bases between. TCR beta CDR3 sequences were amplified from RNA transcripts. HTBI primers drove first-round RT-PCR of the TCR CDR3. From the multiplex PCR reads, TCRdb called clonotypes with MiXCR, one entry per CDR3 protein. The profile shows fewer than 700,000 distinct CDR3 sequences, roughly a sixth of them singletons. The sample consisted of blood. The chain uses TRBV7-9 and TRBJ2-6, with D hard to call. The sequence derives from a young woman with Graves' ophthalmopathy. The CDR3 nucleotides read TGTGCCAGCAGCTTTGCAGGCCTTATCGCTGGGGCCAACGTCCTGACTTTC. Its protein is CASSFAGLIAGANVLTF. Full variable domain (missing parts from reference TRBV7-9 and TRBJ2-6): DTGVSQNPRHKITKRGQNVTFRCDPISEHNRLYWYRQTLGQGPEFLTYFQNEAQLEKSRLLSDRFSAERPKGSFSTLEIQRTEQGDSAMYLCASSFAGLIAGANVLTFGAGSRLTVL.